The entry below gives a single T cell receptor beta chain sequence along with its context. Its matching antigen is unknown. RNA was isolated and reverse transcribed to cDNA, the sequencing template. Clones were read by immunoSEQ multiplex PCR, and TCRdb kept only the in-frame ones, dropping some. The sample lists 75,000 to 100,000 clones; about two thirds were seen once. Germline values: CDR1 SGHRS, CDR2 YFSETQ. V lost 0 bases and J lost 1, with 7 bases in between. This CDR3 contains 15 residues. This sample stems from a study of CD8+ T cells in alopecia areata. Whole-study findings and limits: Scalp samples also yield sequences from resident alphabeta T cells of normal skin. Numerous clones, expanded in lesions, remained in scalp and blood during tofacitinib. Treatment with tofacitinib significantly lowered scalp clonality and reduced expanded CD8+ clones among the top 100.

Stated treatment: oral pan-JAK inhibitor, 5-10 mg twice daily. This receptor was identified in a human donor with alopecia areata. This specimen was CD8+ T cells sorted from blood, taken at approximately week 45, from a patient treated with tofacitinib. This sequence joins TRBV5-1 and TRBJ2-2; D is unclear. The chain's CDR3 is CASSLAQMNTGELFF. The DNA of the CDR3 is TGCGCCAGCAGCTTGGCACAGATGAACACCGGGGAGCTGTTTTTT.